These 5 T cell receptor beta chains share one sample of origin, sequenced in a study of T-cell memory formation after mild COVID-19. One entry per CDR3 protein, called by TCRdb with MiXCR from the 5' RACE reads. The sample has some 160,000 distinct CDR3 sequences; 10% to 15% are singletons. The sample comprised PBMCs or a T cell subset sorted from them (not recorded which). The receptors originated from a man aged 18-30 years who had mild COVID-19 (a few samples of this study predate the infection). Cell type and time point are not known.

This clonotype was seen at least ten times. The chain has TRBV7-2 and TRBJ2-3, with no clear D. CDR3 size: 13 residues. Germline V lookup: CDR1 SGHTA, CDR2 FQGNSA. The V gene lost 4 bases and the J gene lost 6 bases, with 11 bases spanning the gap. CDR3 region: CASSSGRIDTQYF. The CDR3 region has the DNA TGTGCCAGCAGCTCTGGACGCATTGATACGCAGTATTTT. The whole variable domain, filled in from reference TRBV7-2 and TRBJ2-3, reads GAGVSQSPSNKVTEKGKDVELRCDPISGHTALYWYRQSLGQGLEFLIYFQGNSAPDKSGLPSDRFSAERTGGSVSTLTIQRTQQEDSAVYLCASSSGRIDTQYFGPGTRLTVL.

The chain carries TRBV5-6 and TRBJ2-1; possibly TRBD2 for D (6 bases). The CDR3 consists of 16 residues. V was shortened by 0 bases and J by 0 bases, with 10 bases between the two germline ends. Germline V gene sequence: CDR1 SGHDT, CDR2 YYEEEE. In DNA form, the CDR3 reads TGTGCCAGCAGCTTGGTCGGGGGAAGCTCCTACAATGAGCAGTTCTTC. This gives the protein CASSLVGGSSYNEQFF.

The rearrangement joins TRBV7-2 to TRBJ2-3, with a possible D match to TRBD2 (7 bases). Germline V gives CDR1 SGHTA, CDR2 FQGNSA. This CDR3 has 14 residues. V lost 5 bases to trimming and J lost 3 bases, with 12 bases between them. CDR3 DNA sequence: TGTGCCAGCAGCCCGGGGGGCTGGACAGATACGCAGTATTTT. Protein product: CASSPGGWTDTQYF.

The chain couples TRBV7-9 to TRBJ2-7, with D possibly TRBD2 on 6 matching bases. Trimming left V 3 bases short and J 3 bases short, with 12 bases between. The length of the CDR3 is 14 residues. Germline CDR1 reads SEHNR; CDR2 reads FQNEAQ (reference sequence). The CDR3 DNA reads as TGTGCCAGCAGCTTGGGCGGGGTTAGCTACGAGCAGTACGTC. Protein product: CASSLGGVSYEQYV.

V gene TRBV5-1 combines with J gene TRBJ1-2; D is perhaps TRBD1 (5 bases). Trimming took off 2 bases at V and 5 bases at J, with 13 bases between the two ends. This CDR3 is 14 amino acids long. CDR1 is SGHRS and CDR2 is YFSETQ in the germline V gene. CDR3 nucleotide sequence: TGCGCCAGCAGCTTCAGAGTAGGGGAGTATGGCTACACCTTC. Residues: CASSFRVGEYGYTF. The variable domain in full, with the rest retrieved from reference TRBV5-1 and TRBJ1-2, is KAGVTQTPRYLIKTRGQQVTLSCSPISGHRSVSWYQQTPGQGLQFLFEYFSETQRNKGNFPGRFSGRQFSNSRSEMNVSTLELGDSALYLCASSFRVGEYGYTFGSGTRLTVV.